Following are 4 T cell receptor beta chains from one sample sequenced in a study of T cells of healthy individuals. TCRdb ran MiXCR on the 5' RACE reads and lists one entry per CDR3 protein. The data hold some 100,000 distinct CDR3 sequences, with approximately 16% observed a single time. These receptors all stem from a human donor in good health.

This clonotype was counted between two and nine times. The V call is TRBV20-1, the J call TRBJ1-2; a weak D match, TRBD1 (6 bases). Trimming pared 7 bases from V and 4 bases from J, leaving 19 bases between. The CDR3 has 14 amino acids. Looked up from germline, CDR1 is DFQATT and CDR2 is SNEGSKA (reference sequence). The CDR3 protein is CSVPDGGLFYGYTF. CDR3 DNA: TGCAGTGTCCCCGACGGGGGGCTCTTCTATGGCTACACCTTC.

The rearrangement joins TRBV7-2 to TRBJ2-2, with a tentative D call TRBD2 (5 bases). The V and J ends lost 6 bases and 6 bases respectively, with 11 bases between them. The CDR3 runs to 13 residues. Germline-derived CDR1 and CDR2 are SGHTA and FQGNSA. CDR3 in amino acids: CASRTGGSGELFF. CDR3 in DNA: TGTGCCAGCAGGACCGGCGGGTCCGGGGAGCTGTTTTTT.

This clonotype showed up just a few times. The chain joins TRBV28 to TRBJ1-4; no definite D call. Germline assignment: CDR1 MDHEN and CDR2 SYDVKM. The CDR3 length is 12 residues. V shed 2 bases and J shed 6 bases, with 4 bases lying between them. CDR3 DNA: TGTGCCAGCAGTTTAAGGGATGAAAAACTGTTTTTT. This codes for CASSLRDEKLFF.

This clonotype was picked up a small number of times. The chain combines TRBV11-3 with TRBJ2-3; unclear D gene. The CDR3 spans 12 residues. Germline V lookup: CDR1 SGHNT, CDR2 YENEEA. V lost 0 bases and J 7 bases, leaving 5 bases between the germline ends. The CDR3 coding sequence is TGTGCCAGCAGCTTAGAGGGCAATACGCAGTATTTT. Its protein product is CASSLEGNTQYF.